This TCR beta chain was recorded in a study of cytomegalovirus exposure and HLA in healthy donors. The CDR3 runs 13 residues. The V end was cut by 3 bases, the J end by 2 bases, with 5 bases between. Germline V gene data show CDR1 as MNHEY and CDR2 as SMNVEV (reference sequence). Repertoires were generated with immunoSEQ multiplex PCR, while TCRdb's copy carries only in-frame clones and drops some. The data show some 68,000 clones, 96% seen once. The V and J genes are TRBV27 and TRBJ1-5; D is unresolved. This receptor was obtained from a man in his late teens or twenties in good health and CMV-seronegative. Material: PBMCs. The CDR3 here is CASSFTGNQPQHF. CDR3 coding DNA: TGTGCCAGCAGTTTTACAGGCAATCAGCCCCAGCATTTT.